Listed below are T cell receptor beta chains from one sample, sequenced in a study of blood T cell repertoires in COVID-19. Sequenced by immunoSEQ multiplex PCR; TCRdb stores in-frame clones only, minus some. This sample has several thousand clones; approximately 92% occur once, and the top ten carry less than 5%. The specimen was peripheral blood. The receptors originated from a woman aged 50 to 65 with active COVID-19. Each CDR3 is given with its conserved first and last residue. The order of the fields is clone size, D gene, J gene, V gene, CDR3 DNA, CDR3 protein. A D gene is named only where the DNA matches it firmly. Only part of the rows carry a size: once, few, many, or a class if the clone is expanded.

clone size: few
D gene: NA
J gene: TRBJ1-4
V gene: TRBV14
CDR3 DNA: TGTGCCAGCAGCCAAGATTTAGCGCCCGGTGAAAAACTGTTTTTT
CDR3 protein: CASSQDLAPGEKLFF

clone size: NA
D gene: TRBD2
J gene: TRBJ2-2
V gene: TRBV10-2
CDR3 DNA: TGCGCCAGCAGTATTAGCGGGAGGGCCACCGGGGAGCTGTTTTTT
CDR3 protein: CASSISGRATGELFF

clone size: NA
D gene: NA
J gene: TRBJ1-5
V gene: TRBV9
CDR3 DNA: TGTGCCAGCAGCGGGACAGCGGGCAATCAGCCCCAGCATTTT
CDR3 protein: CASSGTAGNQPQHF

clone size: NA
D gene: TRBD2
J gene: TRBJ2-1
V gene: TRBV7-3
CDR3 DNA: TGTGCCAGCAGCTTAAGGGCCCTGGCAGCGGGAGATAATGAGCAGTTCTTC
CDR3 protein: CASSLRALAAGDNEQFF

clone size: NA
D gene: NA
J gene: TRBJ1-2
V gene: TRBV27
CDR3 DNA: TGTGCCAGCAACAAGGACGGGAAGGGTAACTATGGCTACACCTTC
CDR3 protein: CASNKDGKGNYGYTF

clone size: NA
D gene: NA
J gene: TRBJ1-1
V gene: TRBV12-3/TRBV12-4
CDR3 DNA: TGTGCCAGCAGTTTGAAGAGAAACACTGAAGCTTTCTTT
CDR3 protein: CASSLKRNTEAFF

clone size: NA
D gene: TRBD2
J gene: TRBJ2-5
V gene: TRBV4-2
CDR3 DNA: TGTGCCAGCAGCCAAGATGGTAGCGGGAGGCCATGGGAGACCCAGTACTTC
CDR3 protein: CASSQDGSGRPWETQYF

clone size: NA
D gene: NA
J gene: TRBJ2-2
V gene: TRBV19
CDR3 DNA: TGTGCCAGTAGTGCGACTAGAGGCACCGGGGAGCTGTTTTTT
CDR3 protein: CASSATRGTGELFF

clone size: NA
D gene: TRBD2
J gene: TRBJ2-1
V gene: TRBV11-2
CDR3 DNA: TGTGCCAGCAGCTTTGGGGCTAGCGGATACAATGAGCAGTTCTTC
CDR3 protein: CASSFGASGYNEQFF

clone size: NA
D gene: NA
J gene: TRBJ1-4
V gene: TRBV5-3
CDR3 DNA: TGTGCCAGAAGCTTGGTGGTCGGGAGGGATGAAAAACTGTTTTTT
CDR3 protein: CARSLVVGRDEKLFF

clone size: once
D gene: NA
J gene: TRBJ2-6
V gene: TRBV5-1
CDR3 DNA: TGCGCCAGCAGGGGCAGCCACCTCTCTGGGGCCAACGTCCTGACTTTC
CDR3 protein: CASRGSHLSGANVLTF

clone size: once
D gene: TRBD2
J gene: TRBJ2-3
V gene: TRBV7-3
CDR3 DNA: TGTGCCAGCAGCTTAAGCGGGAGGACAGATACGCAGTATTTT
CDR3 protein: CASSLSGRTDTQYF

clone size: NA
D gene: TRBD1
J gene: TRBJ2-5
V gene: TRBV6-5
CDR3 DNA: TGTGCCAGCAGTTTTTCAGGGGGCCCCCAAGAGACCCAGTACTTC
CDR3 protein: CASSFSGGPQETQYF

clone size: NA
D gene: NA
J gene: TRBJ2-5
V gene: TRBV29-1
CDR3 DNA: TGCAGCGTTGACAGGGGACAAGAGACCCAGTACTTC
CDR3 protein: CSVDRGQETQYF

clone size: NA
D gene: NA
J gene: TRBJ2-2
V gene: TRBV5-1
CDR3 DNA: TGCGCCAGCAGCTCGGGTCCGAACACCGGGGAGCTGTTTTTT
CDR3 protein: CASSSGPNTGELFF

clone size: few
D gene: TRBD2
J gene: TRBJ2-3
V gene: TRBV19
CDR3 DNA: TGTGCCAGTAGTGTAGCGGGAGGCCCCACAGATACGCAGTATTTT
CDR3 protein: CASSVAGGPTDTQYF

clone size: NA
D gene: NA
J gene: TRBJ2-1
V gene: TRBV6-5
CDR3 DNA: TGTGCCAGCAGTTACTCAGTGAGGGGGGAGCAGTTCTTC
CDR3 protein: CASSYSVRGEQFF

clone size: NA
D gene: NA
J gene: TRBJ1-5
V gene: TRBV6-6
CDR3 DNA: TGTGCCAGCTCCCCGGGGGGCAGAAATCAGCCCCAGCATTTT
CDR3 protein: CASSPGGRNQPQHF

clone size: NA
D gene: NA
J gene: TRBJ2-5
V gene: TRBV12-3/TRBV12-4
CDR3 DNA: TGTGCCAGCAGTTTTCAGGGGCCGGAGACCCAGTACTTC
CDR3 protein: CASSFQGPETQYF

clone size: NA
D gene: TRBD2
J gene: TRBJ2-1
V gene: TRBV9
CDR3 DNA: TGTGCCAGCAGCCCACTCGCGGGAGTAAATGAGCAGTTCTTC
CDR3 protein: CASSPLAGVNEQFF

clone size: NA
D gene: TRBD1
J gene: TRBJ1-2
V gene: TRBV6-5
CDR3 DNA: TGTGCCAGCAGTCAAAGGGGGCTTAACTATGGCTACACCTTC
CDR3 protein: CASSQRGLNYGYTF

clone size: NA
D gene: TRBD1
J gene: TRBJ2-7
V gene: TRBV9
CDR3 DNA: TGTGCCAGCAGCCCAACTAGCAGGGGGCTCGAGCAGTACTTC
CDR3 protein: CASSPTSRGLEQYF

clone size: NA
D gene: TRBD2
J gene: TRBJ2-7
V gene: TRBV11-2
CDR3 DNA: TGTGCCAGCAGCCCGGCAAATCTAGCGGGATTCTTC
CDR3 protein: CASSPANLAGFF

clone size: NA
D gene: TRBD2
J gene: TRBJ2-1
V gene: TRBV5-1
CDR3 DNA: TGCGCCAGCAGCCCTAGCGGGAGCGTATTCTCCTACAATGAGCAGTTCTTC
CDR3 protein: CASSPSGSVFSYNEQFF

clone size: NA
D gene: TRBD1
J gene: TRBJ1-1
V gene: TRBV4-1
CDR3 DNA: TGCGCCAGCAGCCAGGGGGCAGGGGGCACTGAAGCTTTCTTT
CDR3 protein: CASSQGAGGTEAFF